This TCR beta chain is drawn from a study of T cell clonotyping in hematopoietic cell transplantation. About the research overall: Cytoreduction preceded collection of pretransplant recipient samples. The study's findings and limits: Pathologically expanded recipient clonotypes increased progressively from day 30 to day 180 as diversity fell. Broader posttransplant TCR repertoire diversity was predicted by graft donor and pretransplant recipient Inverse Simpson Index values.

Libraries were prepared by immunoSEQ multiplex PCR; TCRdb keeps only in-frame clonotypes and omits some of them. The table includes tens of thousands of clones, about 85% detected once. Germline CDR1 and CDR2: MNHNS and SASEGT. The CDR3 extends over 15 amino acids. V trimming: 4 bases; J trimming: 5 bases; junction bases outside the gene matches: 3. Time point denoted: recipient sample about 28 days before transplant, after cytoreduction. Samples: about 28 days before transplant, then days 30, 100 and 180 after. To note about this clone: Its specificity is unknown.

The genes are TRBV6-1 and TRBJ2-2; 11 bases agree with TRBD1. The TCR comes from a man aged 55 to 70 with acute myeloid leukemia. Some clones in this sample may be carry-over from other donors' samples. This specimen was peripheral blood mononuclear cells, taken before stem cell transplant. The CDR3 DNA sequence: TGTGCCAGCAGTGGGACAGGGGGCGCAACCGGGGAGCTGTTTTTT. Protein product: CASSGTGGATGELFF.